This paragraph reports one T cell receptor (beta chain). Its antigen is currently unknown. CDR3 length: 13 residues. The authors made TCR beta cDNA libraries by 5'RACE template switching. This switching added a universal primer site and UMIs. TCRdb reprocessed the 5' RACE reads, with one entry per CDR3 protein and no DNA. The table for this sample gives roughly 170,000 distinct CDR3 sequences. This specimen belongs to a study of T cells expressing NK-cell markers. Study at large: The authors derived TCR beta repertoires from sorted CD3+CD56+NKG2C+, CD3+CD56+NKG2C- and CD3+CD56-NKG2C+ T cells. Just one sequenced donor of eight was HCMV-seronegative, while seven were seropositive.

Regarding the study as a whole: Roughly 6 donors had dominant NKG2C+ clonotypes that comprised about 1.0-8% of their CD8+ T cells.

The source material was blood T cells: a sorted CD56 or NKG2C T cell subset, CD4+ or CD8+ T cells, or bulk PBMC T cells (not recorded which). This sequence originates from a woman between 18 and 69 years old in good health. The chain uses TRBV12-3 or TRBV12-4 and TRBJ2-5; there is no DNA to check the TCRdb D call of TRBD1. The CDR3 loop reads CASSATPQETQYF.